Below are 7 T cell receptor beta chains sequenced from a single sample in a study of response to subunit inactivated influenza vaccine. MiXCR, run by TCRdb on the RT-PCR reads, gives a single entry per CDR3 protein. This repertoire shows 450,000 to 500,000 distinct CDR3 sequences, 9.5% to 12% found once; its top ten account for about an eighth. Sequencing was performed on PBMCs from blood, taken 45 days after vaccination. These receptors were obtained from a man aged 50 or older who received an inactivated influenza vaccine.

Ten or more counts support this clonotype. The V call is TRBV12-3 or TRBV12-4, the J call TRBJ2-2; 8 bases agree with TRBD1. This CDR3 is 19 amino acids long. The J segment lost 2 bases and the V segment lost 6 bases, leaving 17 bases of the junction unmatched. CDR3 protein: CASRAGTGNVARNTGELFF. Written as DNA, the CDR3 is TGTGCCAGCAGGGCCGGGACAGGAAATGTTGCCAGAAACACCGGGGAGCTGTTTTTT.

The rearrangement links TRBV1 to TRBJ2-7; the table calls TRBD1, which could not be checked here. TRBV1 is shown as a pseudogene. This CDR3 contains 16 residues. The CDR3: CTSSQDVQGPSYEQYF. In DNA, the CDR3 is TGCACCAGCAGCCAAGATGTACAGGGGCCGTCCTACGAGCAGTACTTC.

This clonotype was seen a handful of times. The CDR3 DNA is TGTGCCAGCAGCCAGGGGCAGTTCTTGGCCCAGCATTTT. As protein: CASSQGQFLAQHF. The chain carries TRBV6-2 or TRBV6-3 and TRBJ1-5, with a possible D match to TRBD1 (6 bases). Trimming removed 6 bases at V and 11 bases at J, with 17 bases between. In germline, CDR1 is MNHEY, CDR2 SVGEGT. The CDR3 spans 13 residues.

This clonotype was counted many times. The J gene is TRBJ2-5, the V gene TRBV4-3, with a tentative D call TRBD2 (5 bases). Germline loops: CDR1 LGHNA, CDR2 YSLEER. CDR3 length: 15 residues. The V end was cut by 0 bases, the J end by 5 bases, with 13 bases between. This CDR3 reads CASSQDHNQRETQYF. The CDR3 DNA is TGCGCCAGCAGCCAAGATCATAACCAGCGGGAGACCCAGTACTTC.

This clonotype was seen repeatedly, ten times or more. The V and J genes are TRBV9 and TRBJ2-7; D may correspond to TRBD1 or TRBD2 (5 bases each). The V end lost 0 bases, the J end lost 5 bases, and 12 bases lay between the germline ends. Germline V lookup: CDR1 SGDLS, CDR2 YYNGEE. The CDR3 has 14 amino acids. CDR3 region: CASSVGRGEHEQYF. In DNA, the CDR3 is TGTGCCAGCAGCGTAGGTCGAGGGGAGCACGAGCAGTACTTC.

This clonotype turned up a few times. The V call is TRBV29-1, the J call TRBJ1-2; D uncertain. The CDR3 sequence is 12 residues long. Trimming cost V 3 bases and J 2 bases, with 7 bases left between them. Germline V CDR1 and CDR2: SQVTM, ANQGSEA. The CDR3 spells CSVEVRNYGYTF. DNA for the CDR3: TGCAGCGTTGAGGTCAGGAACTATGGCTACACCTTC.

This clonotype was recorded many times. The chain uses TRBV6-1 and TRBJ2-3, with 9 bases fitting TRBD2. Germline CDR1 and CDR2: MNHNS and SASEGT. This CDR3 has 18 amino acids. Trimming removed 9 bases from V and 0 bases from J; junction bases left unmatched: 16. The CDR3 region is CASATGTSIYASTDTQYF. DNA of the CDR3: TGTGCCAGTGCGACCGGGACTAGCATTTATGCTAGCACAGATACGCAGTATTTT.